This entry concerns a single T cell receptor (beta chain). The antigen remains undetermined. The study enrolled healthy HIV-negative adults without recent acute infections or vaccinations as donors. The donor cohort consisted entirely of Caucasian adults residing in Nashville, Tennessee. The data were obtained in a study of shared clonotypes between healthy human individuals. Whole-study context: Every donor yielded three CD4 naive, three CD4 memory, two CD8 naive and one CD8 memory plate. Regarding the study as a whole: Non-shared clonotypes had lower generation probabilities than those shared by all four donors.

V was pared by 3 bases and J by 8 bases, with 13 bases between. The CDR3 length is 14 residues. The V gene's germline CDR1 is LNHDA and CDR2 SQIVND (reference sequence). Assay: immunoSEQ multiplex PCR; the TCRdb copy retains only in-frame clones and omits some. The table records 2,500,000 or so clones, just over 90% of them present only once. The receptor was derived from a man between 18 and 29 years old in good health. The V and J genes are TRBV19 and TRBJ1-4, with TRBD1 as a possible D gene (6 bases). Sequenced sample: naive CD4+ T cells sorted from blood. Stated subset: CD45RA+ positively selected. CDR3 protein: CASSIGQNIEKLFF. CDR3 nucleotide sequence: TGTGCCAGTAGTATCGGACAGAACATAGAAAAACTGTTTTTT.